Following are 17 T cell receptor beta chains from one sample sequenced in a study of blood T cell repertoires in COVID-19 (dated by TCRdb to about 2020). Preparation of the library involved the immunoSEQ multiplex PCR assay. TCRdb limited this immuneACCESS table to in-frame rearrangements with V and J called. A share of clones is missing; checked studies link under half to unresolved V genes, and the rest is unexplained. This sample has tens of thousands of clones in its table, and 82% of those were observed once. The ten largest clones capture roughly 4.2% of the sample. Source material: peripheral blood. The receptors stem from a woman in her fifties or sixties with acute or convalescent COVID-19.

The V call is TRBV7-9, the J call TRBJ1-2, with 7 bases matching TRBD1. Per the germline V gene, CDR1 is SEHNR and CDR2 is FQNEAQ (reference sequence). V was clipped by 7 bases and J by 2 bases; unmatched bases: 16. CDR3 length equals 17 residues. CDR3 coding DNA: TGTGCCAGCAACCCATCGGTGGGACAGCCCGGGAACTATGGCTACACCTTC. Translated, it gives CASNPSVGQPGNYGYTF.

V is TRBV19 and J is TRBJ2-7; a weak D match, TRBD2 (5 bases). This CDR3 has 15 amino acids. Germline-derived CDR1 and CDR2 are LNHDA and SQIVND (reference sequence). The V and J ends lost 1 base and 6 bases respectively, with 16 bases between them. The CDR3 DNA reads as TGTGCCAGTAGTATAGGGTTGAGGGTGTTGGCCGAGCAGTACTTC. It translates to CASSIGLRVLAEQYF.

The gene calls are TRBV12-3 or TRBV12-4 and TRBJ2-7; the D is unclear. V dropped 3 bases and J dropped 4 bases, with 10 bases sitting between them. The CDR3 contains 13 residues. Written as DNA, the CDR3 is TGTGCCAGCAGTTTCTCAGACAATTACGAGCAGTACTTC. Residues: CASSFSDNYEQYF.

J is TRBJ2-3 and V is TRBV19; TRBD1 aligns across 10 bases. With V trimmed by 5 bases and J by 5 bases, 13 bases remained unmatched. Germline V gene sequence: CDR1 LNHDA, CDR2 SQIVND (reference sequence). The CDR3 has 17 amino acids. Written as DNA, the CDR3 is TGTGCCAGTAGTGTGGGACAGGGGATCGGCCTAGGAGATACGCAGTATTTT. It specifies CASSVGQGIGLGDTQYF.

The chain employs TRBV24-1 and TRBJ2-5; the match to TRBD2 covers 12 bases. CDR3 length: 14 residues. Germline V gene lookup returns CDR1 KGHDR and CDR2 SFDVKD. With 11 bases clipped from V and 3 bases from J, the junction kept 6 bases outside the gene matches. In DNA form, the CDR3 reads TGTGCCAGCTGGACTAGCGGGGCAAAAGAGACCCAGTACTTC. Amino acids: CASWTSGAKETQYF.

This rearrangement joins TRBV25-1 to TRBJ2-2; 8 bases are shared with TRBD1. Germline CDR1 and CDR2: MGHDK and SYGVNS. Germline trimming cut 2 bases from V and 0 bases from J; bases unmatched to any gene: 5. This CDR3 is 17 amino acids long. This CDR3 reads CASSETLDRANTGELFF. Here the CDR3 DNA reads TGTGCCAGCAGTGAAACACTGGACAGGGCGAACACCGGGGAGCTGTTTTTT.

This clone was seen a handful of times. The chain joins TRBV7-9 to TRBJ2-7, with 8 bases fitting TRBD2. Germline trimming cut 3 bases from V and 4 bases from J; bases unmatched to any gene: 5. The CDR3 runs to 14 residues. Per the germline V gene, CDR1 is SEHNR and CDR2 is FQNEAQ (reference sequence). The CDR3 spells CASSFSAGDYEQYF. The CDR3 DNA follows: TGTGCCAGCAGCTTTTCAGCGGGAGATTACGAGCAGTACTTC.

The chain couples TRBV2 to TRBJ2-5, with D perhaps TRBD2 (5 bases). The CDR3 covers 14 residues. Per the germline V gene, CDR1 is SNHLY and CDR2 is FYNNEI. V lost 5 bases, J lost 2 bases, and 12 bases lay in between. The CDR3 reads CASSRRRAQETQYF. CDR3 DNA sequence: TGTGCCAGCAGTAGGAGGCGGGCGCAAGAGACCCAGTACTTC. Looking up the rest from reference TRBV2 and TRBJ2-5 gives the full variable domain: EPEVTQTPSHQVTQMGQEVILRCVPISNHLYFYWYRQILGQKVEFLVSFYNNEISEKSEIFDDQFSVERPDGSNFTLKIRSTKLEDSAMYFCASSRRRAQETQYFGPGTRLLVL.

This rearrangement joins TRBV10-3 to TRBJ1-5; 9 bases agree with TRBD1. With 6 bases clipped from V and 5 bases from J, the junction kept 5 bases outside the gene matches. Germline V gives CDR1 ENHRY, CDR2 SYGVKD. The CDR3 runs to 14 residues. CDR3 in DNA: TGTGCCATCAGGGGACAGGGATACTATCAGCCCCAGCATTTT. Amino acid sequence: CAIRGQGYYQPQHF.

The genes are TRBV7-2 and TRBJ1-1; D might be TRBD1 (6 bases). Trimming shortened V by 5 bases and J by 1 base, and 11 bases separated the two germline ends. The CDR3 has 14 amino acids. Germline V lookup: CDR1 SGHTA, CDR2 FQGNSA. The CDR3 DNA reads TGTGCCAGCAGCAAAGTAGGGGGGAACACTGAAGCTTTCTTT. As protein: CASSKVGGNTEAFF.

This chain uses TRBV6-5 with TRBJ1-1; 8 nucleotides match TRBD1. Trimming removed 8 bases from V and 4 bases from J; junction bases left unmatched: 6. Germline values: CDR1 MNHEY, CDR2 SVGAGI. The CDR3 loop spans 13 amino acids. Here the CDR3 DNA reads TGTGCCAGCCGGACAGGGATTCGCACTGAAGCTTTCTTT. Protein sequence: CASRTGIRTEAFF.

This clone was observed a single time. At one end, the junction sequence differs from germline, possibly due to a read error. Other DNA sequences in the sample encode the same CDR3. The V and J genes are TRBV10-3 and TRBJ1-1; tentatively, D is TRBD1 (5 bases). The germline CDR1 and CDR2 sequences are ENHRY and SYGVKD. The length of the CDR3 is 11 residues. CDR3 sequence reads: CAIANDREAFF. The CDR3 coding sequence is TGCGCCATCGCCAATGACAGAGAAGCTTTCTTT.

This chain uses TRBV29-1 with TRBJ1-1, with D perhaps TRBD1 (6 bases). The CDR3 is made up of 15 amino acids. Trimming took off 5 bases at V and 4 bases at J, with 20 bases between the two ends. From germline, CDR1 is SQVTM and CDR2 ANQGSEA. This CDR3 reads CSVKVYRDQGTEAFF. CDR3 coding DNA: TGCAGCGTTAAAGTCTACAGGGATCAGGGCACTGAAGCTTTCTTT.

The rearrangement links TRBV6-5 to TRBJ1-5, with D perhaps TRBD1 (6 bases). CDR1 is MNHEY, CDR2 SVGAGI, per germline. This CDR3 comprises 13 residues. V lost 7 bases to trimming and J lost 6 bases, with 13 bases between them. CDR3 in DNA: TGTGCCAGCACTACAGGGTCTCCTCAGCCCCAGCATTTT. Its protein is CASTTGSPQPQHF.

The chain is built from TRBV7-2 and TRBJ2-3; 12 bases match TRBD2. Trimming took 7 bases from V and 4 from J; bases not matched to a gene: 6. Germline V gene lookup returns CDR1 SGHTA and CDR2 FQGNSA. This CDR3 is built from 15 residues. The CDR3 DNA follows: TGTGCCAGCATCCCTAGCGGGGGGGCCCCAGATACGCAGTATTTT. The encoded protein is CASIPSGGAPDTQYF.

The chain joins TRBV12-3 or TRBV12-4 to TRBJ1-5; no reliable D call. Between the trimmed V and J ends, which lost 3 bases and 7 bases, there was a span of 10 bases. The CDR3 sequence is 13 residues long. Here the CDR3 reads CASSLGGRQPQHF. In DNA, the CDR3 is TGTGCCAGCAGTTTGGGAGGCAGGCAGCCCCAGCATTTT.

This rearrangement joins TRBV28 to TRBJ2-7; D is perhaps TRBD1 (7 bases). The CDR3 has 15 amino acids. CDR1 and CDR2 from the germline V gene are MDHEN and SYDVKM. V was pared by 7 bases and J by 7 bases, with 23 bases between. DNA of the CDR3: TGTGCCAGCACCGTAACAGGGGCGGGGACATGGGAGCAGTACTTC. As protein: CASTVTGAGTWEQYF.